The T cell receptor beta chain described here comes from a study of blood T cell repertoires in COVID-19. For the study at large: Sources were T cells, B-cell-depleted T cells, or PBMCs; the material itself was cDNA or gDNA.

Participants reported their clinical history, and cohort assignment relied on those reports. Recovered Cohort 3 donors showed two negative PCRs, clearance, or symptom resolution. In the source study's methods: Estimates of nucleated cell counts were drawn from the amplification of reference gene primers. Repertoires were generated with immunoSEQ multiplex PCR, while TCRdb's copy carries only in-frame clones and drops some. That table is the source of V, J and clone size, and D and trimming were worked out from the DNA. The sample records some 300,000 clones, nearly 90% being singletons. V lost 2 bases, J lost 9 bases, and 9 bases stayed unmatched. The length of the CDR3 is 15 residues. CDR1 is LGHDT and CDR2 is YNNKEL in the germline V gene (reference sequence).

Sequencing used PBMCs or T cells enriched from blood (not recorded which). The genes are TRBV3-1 (or the pseudogene TRBV3-2) and TRBJ2-3; 9 bases are a match to TRBD1. This TCR was recovered from a woman aged 25 to 39 who had recovered from COVID-19. The DNA of the CDR3 is TGTGCCAGCAGCCAACCGGGACAGGGTTCTGAAACGCAGTATTTT. It is translated as CASSQPGQGSETQYF.